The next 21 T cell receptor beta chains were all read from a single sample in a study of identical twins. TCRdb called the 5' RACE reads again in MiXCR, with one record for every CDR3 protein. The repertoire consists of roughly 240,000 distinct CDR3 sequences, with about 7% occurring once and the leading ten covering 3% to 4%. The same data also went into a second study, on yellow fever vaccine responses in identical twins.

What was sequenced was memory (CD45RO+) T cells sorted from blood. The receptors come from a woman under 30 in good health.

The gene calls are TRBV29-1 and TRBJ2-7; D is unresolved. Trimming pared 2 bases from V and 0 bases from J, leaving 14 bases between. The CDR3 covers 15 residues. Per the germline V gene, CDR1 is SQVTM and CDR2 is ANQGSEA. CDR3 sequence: CSVELNKEGSYEQYF. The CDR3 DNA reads TGCAGCGTTGAACTCAATAAGGAAGGCTCCTACGAGCAGTACTTC.

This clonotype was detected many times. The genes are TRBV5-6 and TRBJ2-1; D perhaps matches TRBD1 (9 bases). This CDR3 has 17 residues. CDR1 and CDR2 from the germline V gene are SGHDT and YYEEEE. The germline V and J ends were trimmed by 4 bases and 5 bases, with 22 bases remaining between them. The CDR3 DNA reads TGTGCCAGCAGCCCCGGGGGGGGGACAGGGCGGAACAATGAGCAGTTCTTC. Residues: CASSPGGGTGRNNEQFF.

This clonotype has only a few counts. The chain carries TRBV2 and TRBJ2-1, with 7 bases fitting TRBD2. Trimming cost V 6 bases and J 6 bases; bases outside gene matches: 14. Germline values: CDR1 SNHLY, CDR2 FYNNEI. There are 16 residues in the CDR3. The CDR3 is CASSYGWGGRSNEQFF. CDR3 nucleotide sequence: TGTGCCAGCAGCTATGGATGGGGCGGGAGATCCAATGAGCAGTTCTTC. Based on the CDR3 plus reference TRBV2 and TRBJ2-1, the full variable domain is EPEVTQTPSHQVTQMGQEVILRCVPISNHLYFYWYRQILGQKVEFLVSFYNNEISEKSEIFDDQFSVERPDGSNFTLKIRSTKLEDSAMYFCASSYGWGGRSNEQFFGPGTRLTVL.

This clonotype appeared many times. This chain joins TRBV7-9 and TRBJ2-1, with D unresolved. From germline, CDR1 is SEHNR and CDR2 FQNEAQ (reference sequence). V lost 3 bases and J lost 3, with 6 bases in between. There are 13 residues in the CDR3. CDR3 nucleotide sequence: TGTGCCAGCAGCTTGGAATTCTACAATGAGCAGTTCTTC. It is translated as CASSLEFYNEQFF.

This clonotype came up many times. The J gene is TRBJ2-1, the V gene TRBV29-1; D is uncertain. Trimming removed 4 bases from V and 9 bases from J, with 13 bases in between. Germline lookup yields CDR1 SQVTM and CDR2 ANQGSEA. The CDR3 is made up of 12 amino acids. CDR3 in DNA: TGCAGCGTTGCGCCCAGTAGGGTTGAGCAGTTCTTC. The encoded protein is CSVAPSRVEQFF.

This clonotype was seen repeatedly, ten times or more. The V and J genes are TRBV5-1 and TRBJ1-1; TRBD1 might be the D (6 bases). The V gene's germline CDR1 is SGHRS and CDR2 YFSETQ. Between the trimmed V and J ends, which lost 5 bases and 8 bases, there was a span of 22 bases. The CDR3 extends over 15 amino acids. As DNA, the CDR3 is TGCGCCAGCAGATTCTTCCCCGAAGTACAGGGAGAAGCTTTCTTT. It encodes CASRFFPEVQGEAFF.

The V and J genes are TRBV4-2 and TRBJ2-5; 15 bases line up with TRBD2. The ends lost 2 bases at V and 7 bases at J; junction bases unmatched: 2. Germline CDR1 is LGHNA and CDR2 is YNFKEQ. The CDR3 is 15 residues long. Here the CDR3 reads CASSQSGLAGGTQYF. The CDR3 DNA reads TGTGCCAGCAGCCAATCGGGACTAGCGGGAGGGACCCAGTACTTC.

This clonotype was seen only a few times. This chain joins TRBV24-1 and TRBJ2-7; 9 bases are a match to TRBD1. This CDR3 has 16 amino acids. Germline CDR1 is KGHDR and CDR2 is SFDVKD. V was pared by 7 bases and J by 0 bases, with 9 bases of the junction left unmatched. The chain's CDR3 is CATRKQGAMSSYEQYV. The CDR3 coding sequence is TGTGCCACCAGGAAACAGGGGGCTATGAGCTCCTACGAGCAGTACGTC.

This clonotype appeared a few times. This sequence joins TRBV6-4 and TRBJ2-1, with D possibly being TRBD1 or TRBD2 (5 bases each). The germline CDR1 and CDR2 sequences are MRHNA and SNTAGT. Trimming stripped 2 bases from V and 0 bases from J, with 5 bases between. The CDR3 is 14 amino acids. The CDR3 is CASSDGGSYNEQFF. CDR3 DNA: TGTGCCAGCAGTGACGGGGGCTCCTACAATGAGCAGTTCTTC.

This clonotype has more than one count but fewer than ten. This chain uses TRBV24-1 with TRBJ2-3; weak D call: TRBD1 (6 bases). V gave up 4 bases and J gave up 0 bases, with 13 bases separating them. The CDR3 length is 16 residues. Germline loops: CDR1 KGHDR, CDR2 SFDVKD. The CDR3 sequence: CATSEAGELSTDTQYF. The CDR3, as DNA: TGTGCCACCAGTGAAGCAGGGGAACTTAGCACAGATACGCAGTATTTT.

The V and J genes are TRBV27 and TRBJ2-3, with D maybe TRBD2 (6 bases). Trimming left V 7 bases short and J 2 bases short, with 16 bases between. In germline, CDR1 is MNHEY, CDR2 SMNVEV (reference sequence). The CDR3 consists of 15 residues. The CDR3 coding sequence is TGTGCCAGCATGGGGGGTCGAAGGACCACAGATACGCAGTATTTT. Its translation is CASMGGRRTTDTQYF.

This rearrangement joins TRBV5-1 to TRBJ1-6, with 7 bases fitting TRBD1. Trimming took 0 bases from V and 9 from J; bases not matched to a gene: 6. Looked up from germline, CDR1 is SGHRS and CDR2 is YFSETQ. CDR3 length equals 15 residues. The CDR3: CASSLAQGGTSPLHF. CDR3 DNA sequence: TGCGCCAGCAGCTTGGCTCAGGGGGGAACTTCACCCCTCCACTTT. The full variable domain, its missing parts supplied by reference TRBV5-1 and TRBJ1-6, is KAGVTQTPRYLIKTRGQQVTLSCSPISGHRSVSWYQQTPGQGLQFLFEYFSETQRNKGNFPGRFSGRQFSNSRSEMNVSTLELGDSALYLCASSLAQGGTSPLHFGNGTRLTVT.

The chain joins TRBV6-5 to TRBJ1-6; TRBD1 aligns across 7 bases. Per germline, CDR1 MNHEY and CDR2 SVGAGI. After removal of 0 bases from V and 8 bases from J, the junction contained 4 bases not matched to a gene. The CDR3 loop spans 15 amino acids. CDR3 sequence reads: CASSYSPQGDSPLHF. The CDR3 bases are TGTGCCAGCAGTTACTCGCCCCAGGGGGATTCACCCCTCCACTTT.

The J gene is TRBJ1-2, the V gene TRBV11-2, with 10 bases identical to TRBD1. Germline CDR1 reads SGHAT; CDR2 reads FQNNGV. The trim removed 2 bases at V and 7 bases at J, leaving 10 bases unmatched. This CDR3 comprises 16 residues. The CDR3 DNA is TGTGCCAGCAGCTTAATGGTCGGACAGGGGGAGAGTGGCTACACCTTC. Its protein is CASSLMVGQGESGYTF.

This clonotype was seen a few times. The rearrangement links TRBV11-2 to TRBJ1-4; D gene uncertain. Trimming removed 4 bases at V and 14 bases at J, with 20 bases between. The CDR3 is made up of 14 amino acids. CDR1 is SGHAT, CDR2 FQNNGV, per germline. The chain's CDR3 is CASSSYGLDGTLFF. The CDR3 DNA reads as TGTGCCAGCAGCTCATATGGCCTGGACGGAACTCTGTTTTTT. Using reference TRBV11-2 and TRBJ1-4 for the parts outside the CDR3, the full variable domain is EAGVAQSPRYKIIEKRQSVAFWCNPISGHATLYWYQQILGQGPKLLIQFQNNGVVDDSQLPKDRFSAERLKGVDSTLKIQPAKLEDSAVYLCASSSYGLDGTLFFGSGTQLSVL.

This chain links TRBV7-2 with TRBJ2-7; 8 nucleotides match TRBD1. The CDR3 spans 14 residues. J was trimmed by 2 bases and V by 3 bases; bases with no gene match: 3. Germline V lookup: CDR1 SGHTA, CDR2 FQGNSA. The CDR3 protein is CASSFTGGTYEQYF. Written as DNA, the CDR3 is TGTGCCAGCAGCTTTACAGGGGGGACCTACGAGCAGTACTTC.

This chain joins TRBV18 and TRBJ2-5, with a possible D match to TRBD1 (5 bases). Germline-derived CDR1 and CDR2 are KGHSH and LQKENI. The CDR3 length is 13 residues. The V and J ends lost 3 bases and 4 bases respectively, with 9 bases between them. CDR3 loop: CASSPQGRETQYF. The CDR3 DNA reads TGTGCCAGCTCACCGCAGGGAAGAGAGACCCAGTACTTC.

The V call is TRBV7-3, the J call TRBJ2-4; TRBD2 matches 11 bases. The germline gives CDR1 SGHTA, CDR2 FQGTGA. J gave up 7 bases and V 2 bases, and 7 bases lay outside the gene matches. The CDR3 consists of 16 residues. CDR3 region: CASSLGAGTSGNIQYF. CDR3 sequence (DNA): TGTGCCAGCAGCTTAGGGGCCGGGACTAGCGGTAACATTCAGTACTTC.

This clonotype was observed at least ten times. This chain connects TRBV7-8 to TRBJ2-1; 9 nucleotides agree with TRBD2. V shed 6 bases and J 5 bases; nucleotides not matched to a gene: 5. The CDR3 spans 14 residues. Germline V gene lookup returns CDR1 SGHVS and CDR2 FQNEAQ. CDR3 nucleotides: TGTGCCAGCAGGCCCGGGACTAGCAACAATGAGCAGTTCTTC. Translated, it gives CASRPGTSNNEQFF.

CDR3 DNA: TGTGCCAGCAGGCGGGATCTAACAAATCAGCCCCAGCATTTT. It is translated as CASRRDLTNQPQHF. The rearrangement joins TRBV2 to TRBJ1-5; D is ambiguous. V lost 6 bases to trimming and J lost 4 bases, with 13 bases between them. The CDR3 loop spans 14 amino acids. From germline, CDR1 is SNHLY and CDR2 FYNNEI. The full variable domain, completed using reference TRBV2 and TRBJ1-5, is EPEVTQTPSHQVTQMGQEVILRCVPISNHLYFYWYRQILGQKVEFLVSFYNNEISEKSEIFDDQFSVERPDGSNFTLKIRSTKLEDSAMYFCASRRDLTNQPQHFGDGTRLSIL.

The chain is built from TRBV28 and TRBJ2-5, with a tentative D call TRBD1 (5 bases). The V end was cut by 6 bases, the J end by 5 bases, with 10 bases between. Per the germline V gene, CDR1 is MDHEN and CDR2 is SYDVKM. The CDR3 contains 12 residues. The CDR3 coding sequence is TGTGCCAGCAGAGGGGATCGGGAGACCCAGTACTTC. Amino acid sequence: CASRGDRETQYF. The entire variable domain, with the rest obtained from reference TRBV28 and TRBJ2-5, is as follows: DVKVTQSSRYLVKRTGEKVFLECVQDMDHENMFWYRQDPGLGLRLIYFSYDVKMKEKGDIPEGYSVSREKKERFSLILESASTNQTSMYLCASRGDRETQYFGPGTRLLVL.